The 23 T cell receptor beta chains below come from one sample, sequenced in a study of shared clonotypes between healthy human individuals (TCRdb year 2020). Receptor amplification or capture employed the immunoSEQ multiplex PCR assay. This immuneACCESS table, as held by TCRdb, lists in-frame sequences with V and J called but not all clones. Of the missing ones, under half trace to an unresolved V gene in checked studies; the others have no known cause. Across this sample there are around 600,000 clones, with 95% to 98% seen only once. The ten largest clones represent approximately 0.3% of the sample. CD8 naive samples were CD45RO-negative cells positively selected for CCR7, giving a CD45RA+CCR7+ population that excluded TemRA cells. Input material: naive CD8+ T cells sorted from blood. Sample cell subset or site, as interpreted from the label and publication: CD45RA+CCR7+. Receptors were obtained from a man aged 25-45 years in good health.

The chain joins TRBV29-1 to TRBJ2-1; TRBD1 is a possible D gene (6 bases). The length of the CDR3 is 17 residues. CDR1 SQVTM and CDR2 ANQGSEA come from the germline V gene. V lost 7 bases to trimming and J lost 0 bases, with 22 bases between them. CDR3 loop: CSATGTLLRGSYNEQFF. In nucleotides, the CDR3 is TGCAGCGCTACCGGGACACTCTTACGAGGCTCCTACAATGAGCAGTTCTTC.

The V call is TRBV13, the J call TRBJ2-7, with D perhaps assigned TRBD1 or TRBD2 (5 bases each). The V end was cut by 1 base, the J end by 6 bases, with 7 bases between. CDR1 PRHDT and CDR2 FYEKMQ come from the germline V gene (reference sequence). There are 12 residues in the CDR3. CDR3 residues: CASSLEGTEQYF. In DNA form, the CDR3 reads TGTGCCAGCAGCTTAGAGGGGACCGAGCAGTACTTC.

V is TRBV5-1 and J is TRBJ2-7; weak D call: TRBD2 (6 bases). The CDR3 is 16 amino acids. V lost 0 bases to trimming and J lost 0 bases, with 13 bases between them. Germline CDR1 SGHRS, CDR2 YFSETQ. CDR3 protein: CASSLGSGLNSYEQYF. The CDR3 DNA follows: TGCGCCAGCAGCTTGGGGTCGGGACTCAACTCCTACGAGCAGTACTTC.

This chain uses TRBV9 with TRBJ1-3, with a tentative D call TRBD1 (5 bases). V gave up 0 bases and J gave up 2 bases, with 12 bases separating them. Germline-derived CDR1 and CDR2 are SGDLS and YYNGEE. The CDR3 consists of 16 residues. The CDR3 coding sequence is TGTGCCAGCAGCGTAGAGAGCCGGGACCCTGGAAACACCATATATTTT. This encodes CASSVESRDPGNTIYF.

V and J are TRBV7-6 and TRBJ2-1, with 8 bases matching TRBD2. Germline assignment: CDR1 SGHVS and CDR2 FNYEAQ. The J segment lost 8 bases and the V segment lost 4 bases, leaving 13 bases of the junction unmatched. The CDR3 is 16 residues long. CDR3 bases: TGTGCCAGCAGCTCAGACGCCCGGGAGGGGGGGGATGAGCAGTTCTTC. As protein: CASSSDAREGGDEQFF.

This chain connects TRBV10-3 to TRBJ2-7; no clear D. V lost 3 bases, J lost 5 bases, and 8 bases lay in between. The CDR3 spans 12 residues. Germline CDR1 reads ENHRY; CDR2 reads SYGVKD. CDR3 sequence: CAISDRLHEQYF. DNA for the CDR3: TGTGCCATCAGTGATCGCCTCCACGAGCAGTACTTC.

V and J are TRBV27 and TRBJ2-1, with 16 bases lining up with TRBD2. The germline V gene encodes CDR1 MNHEY and CDR2 SMNVEV (reference sequence). This CDR3 is 17 amino acids long. After removal of 5 bases from V and 5 bases from J, the junction contained 6 bases not matched to a gene. The CDR3, as DNA: TGTGCCAGCAGTCCCGGGACTAGCGGGAGGGGCGACAATGAGCAGTTCTTC. Translated: CASSPGTSGRGDNEQFF.

The rearrangement uses TRBV2 and TRBJ2-7, with 12 bases matching TRBD2. Trimming at V came to 6 bases and at J to 2 bases, leaving 11 bases not matched to a gene. CDR1 is SNHLY and CDR2 is FYNNEI in the germline V gene. The CDR3 runs to 17 residues. This CDR3 reads CASRGERRTSGTYEQYF. CDR3 DNA: TGTGCCAGCAGGGGAGAGCGAAGGACTAGCGGGACCTACGAGCAGTACTTC. Complete variable domain (other parts from reference TRBV2 and TRBJ2-7): EPEVTQTPSHQVTQMGQEVILRCVPISNHLYFYWYRQILGQKVEFLVSFYNNEISEKSEIFDDQFSVERPDGSNFTLKIRSTKLEDSAMYFCASRGERRTSGTYEQYFGPGTRLTVT.

The chain joins TRBV7-8 to TRBJ2-7; D is perhaps TRBD2 (7 bases). Per the germline V gene, CDR1 is SGHVS and CDR2 is FQNEAQ. V lost 1 base and J lost 0, with 13 bases in between. The CDR3 contains 16 residues. The CDR3 loop is CASSLEGGAGSYEQYF. Here the CDR3 DNA reads TGTGCCAGCAGCTTAGAGGGGGGGGCGGGCTCCTACGAGCAGTACTTC.

The chain employs TRBV23-1 and TRBJ2-7, with D maybe TRBD1 (6 bases). TRBV23-1 is noted as an ORF with a role that remains uncertain. CDR3 size: 23 residues. V was pared by 2 bases and J by 6 bases, with 41 bases between. The chain's CDR3 is CASSQPGFLGTNICGPSICEQYF. DNA of the CDR3: TGCGCCAGCAGTCAACCCGGGTTCCTAGGGACAAATATTTGCGGACCGTCTATATGCGAGCAGTACTTC.

The chain uses TRBV27 and TRBJ1-1, with a weak D call TRBD1 (5 bases). V lost 8 bases, J lost 1 base, and 14 bases lay in between. This CDR3 spans 14 amino acids. Germline-derived CDR1 and CDR2 are MNHEY and SMNVEV (reference sequence). For the CDR3, the DNA is TGTGCCAGCGGCCCAGGGCTCGGGAACACTGAAGCTTTCTTT. This translates into CASGPGLGNTEAFF.

The J gene is TRBJ2-7, the V gene TRBV5-1; D is uncertain. The germline gives CDR1 SGHRS, CDR2 YFSETQ. V gave up 0 bases and J gave up 7 bases, with 14 bases separating them. CDR3 length equals 14 residues. CDR3 sequence: CASSLAGPTWEQYF. In DNA form, the CDR3 reads TGCGCCAGCAGCTTGGCGGGTCCCACTTGGGAGCAGTACTTC.

With regard to this clone: A much larger clone sits a single nucleotide away, making a read error possible. Other DNA sequences in this sample translate to the same CDR3. The V gene is TRBV7-9, the J gene TRBJ2-7, with D hard to call. The CDR3 consists of 11 residues. Trimming took off 6 bases at V and 0 bases at J, with 3 bases between the two ends. Germline-derived CDR1 and CDR2 are SEHNR and FQNEAQ (reference sequence). CDR3: CASSPSYEQYF. The DNA for the CDR3 is TGTGCCAGCAGTCCCTCCTACGAGCAGTACTTC.

The chain uses TRBV6-5 and TRBJ2-2; D unclear. Trimming removed 0 bases at V and 4 bases at J, with 6 bases between. Germline lookup yields CDR1 MNHEY and CDR2 SVGAGI. The CDR3 spans 14 residues. CDR3 coding DNA: TGTGCCAGCAGTTACTCGACACCCACCGGGGAGCTGTTTTTT. Protein sequence: CASSYSTPTGELFF.

The gene calls are TRBV7-6 and TRBJ2-3, with 7 positions matching TRBD1. Germline V gives CDR1 SGHVS, CDR2 FNYEAQ. The J segment lost 5 bases and the V segment lost 5 bases, leaving 10 bases of the junction unmatched. The CDR3 is 15 amino acids. The CDR3 loop is CASSLGDRDLDTQYF. CDR3 bases: TGTGCCAGCAGCCTGGGGGACAGAGACTTAGATACGCAGTATTTT.

The chain links TRBV7-9 to TRBJ1-2; TRBD1 is a possible D gene (5 bases). Germline V gives CDR1 SEHNR, CDR2 FQNEAQ (reference sequence). The length of the CDR3 is 15 residues. V lost 5 bases and J 2 bases, leaving 15 bases between the germline ends. This chain's CDR3 is CASSHPLGLNYGYTF. CDR3 nucleotide sequence: TGTGCCAGCAGCCACCCCCTGGGGCTCAACTATGGCTACACCTTC.

This clone showed up just once. The chain is built from TRBV5-4 and TRBJ2-3; the D is unclear. The CDR3 runs to 12 residues. The V end was cut by 2 bases, the J end by 6 bases, with 7 bases between. CDR1 SGHNT and CDR2 YYREEE come from the germline V gene (reference sequence). This CDR3 is CASSFTSDTQYF. The CDR3 DNA follows: TGTGCCAGCAGCTTTACCAGCGATACGCAGTATTTT. The full variable domain, with the rest looked up from reference TRBV5-4 and TRBJ2-3, is ETGVTQSPTHLIKTRGQQVTLRCSSQSGHNTVSWYQQALGQGPQFIFQYYREEENGRGNFPPRFSGLQFPNYSSELNVNALELDDSALYLCASSFTSDTQYFGPGTRLTVL.

The chain uses TRBV7-7 and TRBJ2-3; 14 bases are a match to TRBD2. Germline CDR1 reads SSHAT; CDR2 reads FNYEAQ (reference sequence). CDR3 length: 16 residues. The V and J ends lost 5 bases and 4 bases, in that order; junction bases with no gene match: 5. CDR3 region: CASSQGTSGSPDTQYF. CDR3 DNA: TGTGCCAGCAGCCAGGGGACTAGCGGGAGTCCAGATACGCAGTATTTT.

The chain is built from TRBV28 and TRBJ2-7; no reliable D call. V was trimmed by 4 bases and J by 2 bases, leaving 24 bases between them. The V gene's germline CDR1 is MDHEN and CDR2 SYDVKM. This CDR3 comprises 18 residues. CDR3 in amino acids: CASSSAVVTGPPTYEQYF. Here the CDR3 DNA reads TGTGCCAGCAGTTCCGCCGTGGTAACCGGACCACCTACCTACGAGCAGTACTTC.

This clone was seen once. This CDR3 reads CASSDAADNEQFF. Here the CDR3 DNA reads TGTGCCAGCAGCGACGCCGCGGACAATGAGCAGTTCTTC. The chain is built from TRBV9 and TRBJ2-1; D ambiguous. The V gene lost 3 bases and the J gene lost 5 bases, with 9 bases spanning the gap. Germline loops: CDR1 SGDLS, CDR2 YYNGEE. The CDR3 is made up of 13 amino acids. The complete variable domain, with remaining parts taken from reference TRBV9 and TRBJ2-1, reads DSGVTQTPKHLITATGQRVTLRCSPRSGDLSVYWYQQSLDQGLQFLIQYYNGEERAKGNILERFSAQQFPDLHSELNLSSLELGDSALYFCASSDAADNEQFFGPGTRLTVL.

V usage is TRBV10-3 and J usage is TRBJ2-7; no clear D. Trimming took off 8 bases at V and 2 bases at J, with 10 bases between the two ends. The germline V gene encodes CDR1 ENHRY and CDR2 SYGVKD. The CDR3 has 12 residues. The CDR3 DNA sequence: TGTGCCATCTCAACCGACACCTACGAGCAGTACTTC. Amino acid sequence: CAISTDTYEQYF.

This chain connects TRBV5-1 to TRBJ2-3, with D perhaps TRBD2 (6 bases). The V gene lost 4 bases and the J gene lost 4 bases, with 25 bases spanning the gap. CDR1 and CDR2 from the germline V gene are SGHRS and YFSETQ. The CDR3 is made up of 18 amino acids. The CDR3: CASSLHPTTSSTADTQYF. The DNA of the CDR3 is TGCGCCAGCAGCCTCCACCCCACTACTAGCAGCACTGCAGATACGCAGTATTTT.

This clone was seen just once. The gene calls are TRBV4-1 and TRBJ1-1; TRBD1 is a possible D gene (5 bases). Germline V gene data show CDR1 as MGHRA and CDR2 as YSYEKL. The CDR3 covers 16 residues. V lost 1 base to trimming and J lost 1 base, with 13 bases between them. The CDR3 DNA is TGCGCCAGCAGCCAAGGACCCCTTGGGGGGAACACTGAAGCTTTCTTT. Protein: CASSQGPLGGNTEAFF.